This T cell receptor beta chain was observed in a study of metastatic and nonmetastatic thyroid tumors. At the level of the study: Repertoires from blood and tumor or nodule tissue of malignant and benign thyroid patients were compared. Notes on the study in general: As reported, TCR beta diversity in blood and tumor was significantly higher in malignant thyroid tumors than in benign nodules.

Prior to thyroid surgery, none of the patients had received any treatment. Original methodology: What underpinned the distant-metastasis classifier for papillary thyroid cancer was the set of CDR3 differences across clinicopathological groups. TCRdb called clones again from the PCR reads with MiXCR. None of the V and J calls come from the authors' own analysis; TCRdb made them. The top ten clones hold roughly 17% of a sample with several thousand clones, about 33% of them seen once. This clone was observed at least ten times. Antigen unknown. Sequencing used adjacent normal tissue. The origin of this receptor is a female donor with papillary thyroid cancer or a benign thyroid nodule (not recorded which). Some clones in this sample may be carry-over from other donors' samples.

CDR3: CANHEGGGNEQFF. The CDR3 DNA follows: TGTGCCAACCACGAGGGAGGGGGTAATGAGCAGTTCTTC. This chain links TRBV2 with TRBJ2-1; weak D call: TRBD2 (7 bases). Germline loops: CDR1 SNHLY, CDR2 FYNNEI. V was cut by 10 bases and J by 7 bases, with 17 bases left in between. This CDR3 comprises 13 residues.